This TCR beta chain was captured by sequencing in a study of T cells in Graves' hyperthyroidism and ophthalmopathy. With 4 bases removed from V and 9 bases from J, the gap between germline ends came to 22 bases. The CDR3 is 15 amino acids. The germline gives CDR1 SGHKS, CDR2 YYEKEE (reference sequence). This clonotype showed up many times. TCR beta CDR3 regions were amplified from RNA transcripts. HTBI primers were used for first-round RT-PCR of the TCR CDR3. TCRdb redid the calling of the multiplex PCR reads with MiXCR, one entry per CDR3 protein. The sample shows over 450,000 distinct CDR3 sequences, around 14% of them seen only once.

The origin of this receptor is a woman between 18 and 30 years old with Graves' hyperthyroidism. The chain has TRBV5-5 and TRBJ2-5, with a weak D call TRBD1 (6 bases). Sequenced: blood. CDR3 loop: CASSTTLGQLTSQYF. The DNA for the CDR3 is TGTGCCAGCAGCACCACCCTCGGACAGCTCACGTCCCAGTACTTC.